This T cell receptor (beta chain) was sequenced in a study of blood T cells in healthy people across ages. Each individual donor underwent a draw of ten milliliters of peripheral blood. Isolation per sample recovered at least 7 million PBMCs. A sample-barcoded 5' primer and a J-beta primer mix were used in a second PCR of about 7 to 12 cycles. All samples yielded 2.5 million or more CDR3-containing paired-end reads. Using its own MiXCR run on the 5' RACE reads, TCRdb lists one record per CDR3 protein. The sample has about 1.4 million distinct CDR3 sequences, 59% seen once; the top ten hold roughly 7%. This TCR was sampled from a young man in good health. Sample: blood.

The CDR3 sequence: CASWQVAWSEAFF. CDR3 nucleotide sequence: TGTGCCAGTTGGCAGGTCGCATGGTCTGAAGCTTTCTTT. The rearrangement joins TRBV7-9 to TRBJ1-1; D remains unclear. The CDR3 is made up of 13 amino acids. From germline, CDR1 is SEHNR and CDR2 FQNEAQ (reference sequence). V lost 9 bases to trimming and J lost 6 bases, with 17 bases between them.